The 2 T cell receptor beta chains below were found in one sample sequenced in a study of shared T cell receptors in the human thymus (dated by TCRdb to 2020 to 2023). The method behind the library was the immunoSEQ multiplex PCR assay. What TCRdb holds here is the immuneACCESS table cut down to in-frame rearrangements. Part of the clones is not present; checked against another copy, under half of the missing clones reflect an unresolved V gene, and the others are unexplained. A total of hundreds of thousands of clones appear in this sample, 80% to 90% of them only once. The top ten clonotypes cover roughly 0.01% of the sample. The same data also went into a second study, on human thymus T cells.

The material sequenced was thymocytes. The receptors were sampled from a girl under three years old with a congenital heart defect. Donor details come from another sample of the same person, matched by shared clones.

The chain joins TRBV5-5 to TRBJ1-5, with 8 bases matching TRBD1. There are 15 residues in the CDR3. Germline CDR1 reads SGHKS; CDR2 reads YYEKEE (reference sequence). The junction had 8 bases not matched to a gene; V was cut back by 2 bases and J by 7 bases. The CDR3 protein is CASSLVRGLDQPQHF. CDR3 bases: TGTGCCAGCAGCTTAGTCAGGGGGCTTGACCAGCCCCAGCATTTT.

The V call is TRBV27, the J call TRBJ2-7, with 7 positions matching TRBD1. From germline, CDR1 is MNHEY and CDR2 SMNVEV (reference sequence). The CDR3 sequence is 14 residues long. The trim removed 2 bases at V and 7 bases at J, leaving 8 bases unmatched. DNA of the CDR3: TGTGCCAGCAGTTTAAAAGGGACAGCCTGTGAGCAGTACTTC. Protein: CASSLKGTACEQYF.